Reported below is one T cell receptor beta chain. As yet, its antigen is unknown. The source of the sample is a study of blood T cells in healthy people across ages. Study conclusions and caveats: The fall in TCR beta diversity per million T cells was roughly linear with age. Long-lived donors had more naive CD4+ cells and higher diversity than aged donors.

CDR1 and CDR2 from the germline V gene are SGHKS and YYEKEE (reference sequence). The CDR3 spans 17 residues. The V segment lost 0 bases and the J segment 7 bases; nucleotides outside the gene matches: 6. A sample-barcoded 5' primer and a J-beta primer mix were used in a second PCR of roughly 7 to 11 cycles. TCRdb used MiXCR to reprocess the 5' RACE reads, holding one entry per CDR3 protein. The sample lists 800,000 or so distinct CDR3 sequences, approximately 25% occurring once. The same sample was also studied in work on T cells of mothers and their children. Turning to that study: Each donor was one of three healthy Caucasian mothers or one of their six children.

The TCR originated in a boy aged 5 to 17 in good health. The rearrangement joins TRBV5-5 to TRBJ2-2, with 13 bases lining up with TRBD2. The sample comprised blood. The CDR3 spells CASSLGGLAGEIGELFF. In DNA form, the CDR3 reads TGTGCCAGCAGCTTGGGAGGACTAGCGGGAGAGATCGGGGAGCTGTTTTTT.